This record covers a single TCR beta chain. Antigen unknown. Mouse names are used for the genes. The CDR3 extends 4 residues past the end of the read, so its final part is completed from the germline J gene. This entry comes from a study of CD8+ T cells in alopecia areata. Study results and limitations: Clonality exceeded that of normal scalp in lesional scalp, most notably in alopecia totalis/universalis.

Stated time point: mouse skin 3 weeks after grafting. Graft-recipient mouse skin was sampled by biopsy at grafting and 3 and 6 weeks afterward. V gave up 5 bases and J gave up 4 bases; unmatched junction bases: 6. Germline CDR1 MSHET, CDR2 SYDVDS. The CDR3 extends over 15 amino acids. Following extraction, RNA underwent reverse transcription to cDNA, which served as the sequencing template. Libraries were prepared by immunoSEQ multiplex PCR; TCRdb keeps only in-frame clonotypes and omits some of them. This sample has thousands of clones, each found more than once. The source was skin, collected at week 3. The clonotype comes from a C3H/HeJ mouse with alopecia areata. This strain's MHC haplotype is H2-k. The rearrangement links TRBV29 to TRBJ2-3; 10 bases are shared with TRBD2. CDR3 sequence: CASSGGLGSSETLYF. The sequenced CDR3 bases are TGTGCTAGCAGTGGGGGACTGGGGTCTTCAGAA.